The text below deals with one TCR beta chain. Its antigen is not identified. These data come from a study of shared clonotypes between healthy human individuals. Study-wide results and limits: Enrolling few donors narrowed the genetic and exposure-history diversity that was represented.

Generated by immunoSEQ multiplex PCR, the TCRdb table keeps only in-frame clones and is missing some. The sample has 2 million to 3 million clones, roughly 93% seen once. CDR1 SGHDT and CDR2 YYEEEE come from the germline V gene. This CDR3 is 12 amino acids long. Trimming took off 0 bases at V and 5 bases at J, with 5 bases between the two ends. The chain employs TRBV5-6 and TRBJ1-2; D is ambiguous. This TCR was recovered from a man aged 18-30 years in good health. Some clones in this sample may be carry-over from other donors' samples. The sample consisted of naive CD4+ T cells from PBMCs. Documented subset: CD45RA+ positively selected. The CDR3 region is CASSLDDYGYTF. The CDR3 coding sequence is TGTGCCAGCAGCTTGGATGATTATGGCTACACCTTC.